This T cell receptor (beta chain) was documented in a study of T cell changes during pregnancy in multiple sclerosis. Only in-frame clones appear in the TCRdb table, and some are missing; sequencing was by immunoSEQ multiplex PCR. The sample has around 35,000 clones, 85% to 90% seen once. The CDR3 has 14 residues. With V trimmed by 6 bases and J by 0 bases, 4 bases remained unmatched. Germline values: CDR1 MNHNY, CDR2 SVGAGI (reference sequence). The chain uses TRBV6-6 and TRBJ1-1, with 7 bases fitting TRBD1. The receptor was isolated from a female donor with multiple sclerosis, enrolled in a pregnancy study. The sample consisted of CD8+ T cells from peripheral blood mononuclear cells, taken after pregnancy. DNA for the CDR3: TGTGCCAGCAGCCCCGGGACAGTGAACACTGAAGCTTTCTTT. This translates into CASSPGTVNTEAFF.